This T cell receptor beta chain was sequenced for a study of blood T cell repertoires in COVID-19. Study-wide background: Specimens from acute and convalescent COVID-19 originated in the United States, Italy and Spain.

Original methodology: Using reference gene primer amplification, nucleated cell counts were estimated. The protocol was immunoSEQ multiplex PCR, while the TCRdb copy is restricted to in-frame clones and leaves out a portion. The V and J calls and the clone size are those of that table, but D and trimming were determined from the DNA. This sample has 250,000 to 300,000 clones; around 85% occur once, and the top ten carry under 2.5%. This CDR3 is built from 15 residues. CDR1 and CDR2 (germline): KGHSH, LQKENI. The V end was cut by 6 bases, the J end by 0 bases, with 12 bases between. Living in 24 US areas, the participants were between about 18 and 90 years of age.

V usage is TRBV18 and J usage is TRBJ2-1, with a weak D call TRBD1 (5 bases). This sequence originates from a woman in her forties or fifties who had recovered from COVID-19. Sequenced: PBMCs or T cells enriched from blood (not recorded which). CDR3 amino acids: CASSQDRYSYNEQFF. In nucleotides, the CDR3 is TGTGCCAGCTCTCAAGACAGATACTCCTACAATGAGCAGTTCTTC.